The T cell receptor (beta chain) under discussion was sequenced for a study of blood T cell repertoires in COVID-19. Overall study context: Sample material is recorded as cDNA or gDNA derived from T cells, B-cell-depleted T cells, or PBMCs.

The CDR3 runs to 15 residues. Trimming cost V 1 base and J 4 bases; bases outside gene matches: 4. From germline, CDR1 is LNHDA and CDR2 SQIVND (reference sequence). Study processing details: Reference gene primer amplification yielded estimated nucleated cell counts. Profiled with immunoSEQ multiplex PCR; TCRdb holds only in-frame clones, not every one. That table furnishes V, J and clone size, whereas the DNA furnished D and trimming. The table has over 200,000 clones, approximately 86% seen once. The Seattle patients, enrolled during active infection, were followed longitudinally. Sequencing was done on a sample of peripheral blood. The rearrangement uses TRBV19 and TRBJ1-2; 9 bases are shared with TRBD1. This clonotype was sampled from a woman aged 30 to 39 with COVID-19, enrolled during active disease. The CDR3 protein is CASSIAQTGGYGYTF. In DNA form, the CDR3 reads TGTGCCAGTAGTATAGCCCAGACAGGGGGCTATGGCTACACCTTC.